This T cell receptor (beta chain) was identified during a study of identical twins (dated by TCRdb to about 2016). General notes on the study: To test whether fetal clonotypes persist, the study used deep sequencing on TCR alpha and beta repertoires from monozygotic twins, unrelated adults of various ages, and cord blood. To rule out contamination, the twin experiments were replicated at different times with different library preparation protocols.

Only healthy Caucasian donors were included. The paper as a whole reports these results and caveats: Fewer insertions were carried by abundant cord blood beta clonotypes, a similar but weaker trend appeared in young adult naive repertoires, and no such trend appeared in memory repertoires. Out-of-frame TCR alpha sharing in monozygotic twins was systematically underestimated by recombination models, whereas sharing between unrelated individuals was in agreement with the recombination models. Because the same donors could not be followed over many years, the conclusions depended on cross-sectional statistical analysis. The excess sharing between twins in beta out-of-frame sequences was weaker because fewer shared sequences reduced the signal-to-noise ratio. Zero-insertion analyses could be partly confounded by invariant T cells such as MAIT and iNKT, although diverse VJ usage argued against such confounding for most clonotypes. Compared with coincidental sharing between unrelated individuals, out-of-frame TCR alpha sequences shared between twins showed an excess of sequences with low generation probability.

Libraries came from 5' RACE. TCRdb names Illumina HiSeq 2000 as the instrument used. A universal primer binding site was added through template switching, and the final cDNA carried a unique molecular identifier so that TCR cDNA molecules could be counted accurately. Specific primers in the conserved constant-segment region were used to synthesize first-strand cDNA for the TCR alpha and beta chains. To control for contamination, every cDNA library was double barcoded, receiving both a SMART-Mk sample barcode and Illumina barcodes. TruSeq adapter sequences and Illumina sample barcodes were added in two successive PCR steps. TCR alpha and beta cDNA libraries were sequenced on the Illumina HiSeq platform with custom primers. The published analysis was carried out like this. MiGEC was used to process raw reads and extract unique molecular identifiers, and MiXCR was used to find CDR3 positions. Recombination models were inferred per individual with the repgenHMM and IGoR tools using an EM algorithm. The analysis of shared clonotypes was done with the tcR package in R, with sharing normalized by the product of cloneset sizes. Out-of-frame nonproductive sequences were analyzed to study raw recombination free of thymic and clonal selection effects. Through fastp at Q25 and MiXCR, TCRdb rebuilt clones from the public reads, retaining in-frame beta chains. Each CDR3 protein appears once, grouped with its most common genes and DNA. The V and J calls come from TCRdb's annotation, not from the publication. Recorded for this sample are roughly 1.6 million distinct CDR3 sequences; around 33% of them occurred a single time. About 0.25% of the sample is held by the ten biggest clonotypes.

This clonotype was found once. Its binding antigen is unknown. No base qualities exist here, and no much larger clone lies one base off it. This clonotype was sampled from a newborn girl in good health. Material: cord blood.

DNA sequence: TGTGCCAGCAGAATAGCGGAGCACTGCGAGCAGTACTTC. Its amino acids are CASRIAEHCEQYF. The chain was built from TRBV12-3 or TRBV12-4 and TRBJ2-5; TRBD2 is perhaps the D gene, given 6 matching bases. The assigned J gene may be wrong: the sequence end matches TRBJ2-7 better. The CDR3, cysteine through phenylalanine, is 13 amino acids long. The read is trimmed to its CDR3 DNA, 39 bases read in frame from base 1.